Listed here are 27 T cell receptor beta chains from one sample, sequenced in a study of CD8 T cells in Susac syndrome (dated by TCRdb to the late 2010s). Libraries were constructed by the immunoSEQ multiplex PCR assay. RNA was extracted using the RNeasy kit, and about 0.5 to 1 ug of the RNA was reverse transcribed with random hexamers. The public reads were reprocessed in TCRdb via fastp at Q25 and MiXCR, keeping in-frame beta chains. Rows matching on CDR3 protein sequence are summarized as one entry with the most common DNA and genes. In this sample the table shows roughly 110,000 distinct CDR3 sequences, roughly 91% of which occur a single time. The ten top clones hold roughly 0.15% of the sample. Sequencing was done on a sample of CD4+ T cells from PBMCs. The source of these receptors is a human donor in good health.

Details on this clonotype: Because the CDR3's place on the DNA is in doubt, the DNA is left out and the CDR3 is given as listed by TCRdb. The J gene is TRBJ2-7, the V gene TRBV21-1; the D call TRBD1 from the table was never checked on the DNA. TRBV21-1 is marked as a pseudogene. The CDR3 is 16 amino acids in total, end residues counted. CDR3 region: CASSNFRVWGTGTQYF.

The chain couples TRBV19 to TRBJ2-5; D is ambiguous. V lost 7 bases and J lost 7, with 13 bases in between. This CDR3 contains 12 residues. Germline CDR1 and CDR2: LNHDA and SQIVND (reference sequence). CDR3 region: CASTAPVGTQYF. CDR3 nucleotide sequence: TGTGCCAGTACTGCCCCCGTAGGGACCCAGTACTTC.

V is TRBV5-1 and J is TRBJ2-2; D ambiguous. Trimming cost V 0 bases and J 1 base, with 7 bases left between them. Looked up from germline, CDR1 is SGHRS and CDR2 is YFSETQ. The CDR3 length is 15 residues. The chain's CDR3 is CASSLDRLNTGELFF. The CDR3 nucleotides read TGCGCCAGCAGCTTGGATCGTCTGAACACCGGGGAGCTGTTTTTT.

CDR3 in amino acids: CASSRDRIGEQYF. The CDR3 bases are TGTGCCAGCAGCCGAGACAGGATAGGCGAGCAGTACTTC. V usage is TRBV9 and J usage is TRBJ2-7; a possible D gene is TRBD1 (6 bases). The germline CDR1 and CDR2 sequences are SGDLS and YYNGEE. Between the trimmed V and J ends, which lost 4 bases and 6 bases, there was a span of 14 bases. CDR3 size: 13 residues.

The chain recombines TRBV5-1 with TRBJ2-6; D possibly corresponds to TRBD1 (6 bases). Per the germline V gene, CDR1 is SGHRS and CDR2 is YFSETQ. This CDR3 has 18 amino acids. The V gene lost 0 bases and the J gene lost 0 bases, with 13 bases spanning the gap. The CDR3 DNA is TGCGCCAGCAGCTTGGTGCGGACAGAGAGCTCTGGGGCCAACGTCCTGACTTTC. Its protein product is CASSLVRTESSGANVLTF.

The chain links TRBV7-2 to TRBJ2-7, with a possible D match to TRBD2 (7 bases). CDR1 and CDR2 (germline): SGHTA, FQGNSA. The CDR3 runs 17 residues. The V end lost 1 base, the J end lost 0 bases, and 16 bases lay between the germline ends. The CDR3 spells CASSLGGGGTSSYEQYF. In DNA form, the CDR3 reads TGTGCCAGCAGCTTAGGCGGGGGCGGGACGAGCTCCTACGAGCAGTACTTC. The full variable domain, rest sourced from reference TRBV7-2 and TRBJ2-7, is GAGVSQSPSNKVTEKGKDVELRCDPISGHTALYWYRQSLGQGLEFLIYFQGNSAPDKSGLPSDRFSAERTGGSVSTLTIQRTQQEDSAVYLCASSLGGGGTSSYEQYFGPGTRLTVT.

The chain has TRBV7-2 and TRBJ1-5; the D is unclear. The germline V gene has CDR1 SGHTA and CDR2 FQGNSA. There are 14 residues in the CDR3. The V and J ends lost 5 bases and 6 bases respectively, with 14 bases between them. The CDR3 region has the DNA TGTGCCAGCAGCCCTAGACCCGGCGTTCAGCCCCAGCATTTT. This translates into CASSPRPGVQPQHF. The whole variable domain, filled in from reference TRBV7-2 and TRBJ1-5, reads GAGVSQSPSNKVTEKGKDVELRCDPISGHTALYWYRQSLGQGLEFLIYFQGNSAPDKSGLPSDRFSAERTGGSVSTLTIQRTQQEDSAVYLCASSPRPGVQPQHFGDGTRLSIL.

V is TRBV3-1 and J is TRBJ2-1, with D uncertain. V was pared by 3 bases and J by 4 bases, with 13 bases between. This CDR3 has 15 amino acids. From germline, CDR1 is LGHDT and CDR2 YNNKEL (reference sequence). CDR3 sequence reads: CASSHPQIPYNEQFF. The CDR3 DNA is TGTGCCAGCAGCCACCCACAGATTCCTTACAATGAGCAGTTCTTC.

The rearrangement links TRBV7-2 to TRBJ2-3, with 10 bases lining up with TRBD2. The CDR3 totals 15 residues. V lost 5 bases to trimming and J lost 1 base; unmatched junction nucleotides: 3. Germline assignment: CDR1 SGHTA and CDR2 FQGNSA. CDR3 DNA sequence: TGTGCCAGCAGCCACACTAGCGGGGGCACAGATACGCAGTATTTT. Translated: CASSHTSGGTDTQYF.

V gene TRBV4-1 combines with J gene TRBJ1-2; no clear D. V gave up 4 bases and J gave up 2 bases, with 14 bases separating them. The CDR3 is made up of 15 amino acids. Germline V gene lookup returns CDR1 MGHRA and CDR2 YSYEKL. CDR3 nucleotide sequence: TGCGCCAGCAGCCCAGAATGGGGAGAGAACTATGGCTACACCTTC. This gives the protein CASSPEWGENYGYTF.

The chain is built from TRBV30 and TRBJ2-2, with TRBD1 matching over 7 bases. CDR3 length: 11 residues. J was trimmed by 7 bases and V by 8 bases; bases with no gene match: 4. CDR1 GTSNPN and CDR2 SVGIG come from the germline V gene (reference sequence). The CDR3 nucleotides read TGTGCCGGCCCAGGGGGCGGGGAGCTGTTTTTT. It codes for CAGPGGGELFF.

The rearrangement joins TRBV10-2 to TRBJ2-2; weak D call: TRBD2 (7 bases). The V gene's germline CDR1 is WSHSY and CDR2 SAAADI. Between the trimmed V and J ends, which lost 3 bases and 6 bases, there was a span of 14 bases. This CDR3 has 15 amino acids. The CDR3: CASSEGRGVAGELFF. The CDR3 region has the DNA TGCGCCAGCAGTGAAGGGAGGGGGGTAGCCGGGGAGCTGTTTTTT.

V is TRBV6-2 or TRBV6-3 and J is TRBJ1-5; D is uncertain. CDR3 size: 19 residues. Trimming removed 6 bases from V and 1 base from J, with 25 bases in between. CDR1 is MNHEY and CDR2 is SVGEGT in the germline V gene. The CDR3 region has the DNA TGTGCCAGCAGGAATACGGTCAGTGAGGGTTTCTCGAGCAATCAGCCCCAGCATTTT. This gives the protein CASRNTVSEGFSSNQPQHF.

This chain joins TRBV5-1 and TRBJ1-5; D is undetermined. CDR1 is SGHRS, CDR2 YFSETQ, per germline. The length of the CDR3 is 15 residues. Trimming took 4 bases from V and 6 from J, leaving 17 bases between them. The CDR3 loop is CASSPGEGKAQPQHF. The DNA for the CDR3 is TGCGCCAGCAGCCCCGGTGAGGGCAAGGCTCAGCCCCAGCATTTT.

J is TRBJ1-1 and V is TRBV29-1; D might be TRBD1 (6 bases). CDR1 and CDR2 from the germline V gene are SQVTM and ANQGSEA. Trimming cost V 4 bases and J 4 bases, with 13 bases left between them. This CDR3 region has 13 residues. The DNA of the CDR3 is TGCAGCGTTGGTCTGACAGGCGCCACTGAAGCTTTCTTT. Protein product: CSVGLTGATEAFF.

The chain carries TRBV7-9 and TRBJ1-2; D remains unclear. Germline V gene data show CDR1 as SEHNR and CDR2 as FQNEAQ (reference sequence). The ends were cut back, 3 bases at V and 8 bases at J, with 13 bases in the middle. The CDR3 covers 13 residues. The CDR3 reads CASSFDGFLGYTF. CDR3 nucleotide sequence: TGTGCCAGCAGCTTCGACGGCTTTTTAGGCTACACCTTC. The whole variable domain, filled in from reference TRBV7-9 and TRBJ1-2, reads DTGVSQNPRHKITKRGQNVTFRCDPISEHNRLYWYRQTLGQGPEFLTYFQNEAQLEKSRLLSDRFSAERPKGSFSTLEIQRTEQGDSAMYLCASSFDGFLGYTFGSGTRLTVV.

Only one count was recorded for this clonotype. The chain employs TRBV11-1 and TRBJ2-7, with 7 bases that match TRBD1. CDR1 and CDR2 from the germline V gene are SGHAT and FQDESV (reference sequence). V shed 4 bases, J shed 4 bases, and the junction held 7 bases outside the gene matches. The CDR3 is made up of 14 amino acids. The CDR3 is CASSWDSWGYEQYF. The CDR3 nucleotides are TGTGCCAGCAGCTGGGACAGTTGGGGTTACGAGCAGTACTTC.

The V gene is TRBV6-2 or TRBV6-3, the J gene TRBJ1-2; D is perhaps TRBD1 (5 bases). Germline lookup yields CDR1 MNHEY and CDR2 SVGEGT. Trimming pared 0 bases from V and 6 bases from J, leaving 11 bases between. This CDR3 is 14 amino acids long. In DNA form, the CDR3 reads TGTGCCAGCAGTTACTCGATACAGGACCATGGCTACACCTTC. Protein sequence: CASSYSIQDHGYTF.

The chain combines TRBV11-2 with TRBJ2-1, with a possible D match to TRBD2 (5 bases). The length of the CDR3 is 14 residues. Trimming took off 3 bases at V and 3 bases at J, with 9 bases between the two ends. From germline, CDR1 is SGHAT and CDR2 FQNNGV. The CDR3 DNA reads TGTGCCAGCAGCTTTTTCGGGGACTACAATGAGCAGTTCTTC. It specifies CASSFFGDYNEQFF.

V and J are TRBV6-2 or TRBV6-3 and TRBJ2-7, with 12 bases identical to TRBD2. The CDR3 length is 15 residues. Trimming cost V 4 bases and J 7 bases; bases outside gene matches: 8. CDR1 is MNHEY and CDR2 is SVGEGT in the germline V gene. The DNA for the CDR3 is TGTGCCAGCAGTTCCGGGACTAGCGGGTACCGTGAGCAGTACTTC. Amino acids: CASSSGTSGYREQYF.

CDR3 protein: CASSQDWVNTGELFF. CDR3 bases: TGCGCCAGCAGCCAAGACTGGGTTAACACCGGGGAGCTGTTTTTT. J is TRBJ2-2 and V is TRBV4-1; D is undetermined. The CDR3 totals 15 residues. V dropped 0 bases and J dropped 2 bases, with 7 bases sitting between them. The germline V gene has CDR1 MGHRA and CDR2 YSYEKL.

This clonotype was counted a few times. The J gene is TRBJ2-7, the V gene TRBV6-2 or TRBV6-3; D is uncertain. Germline assignment: CDR1 MNHEY and CDR2 SVGEGT. Trimming removed 0 bases at V and 6 bases at J, with 3 bases between. The CDR3 sequence is 11 residues long. The CDR3 loop reads CASSYSAEQYF. The CDR3 DNA reads TGTGCCAGCAGTTACTCGGCCGAGCAGTACTTC.

The V call is TRBV7-9, the J call TRBJ1-1; D is unresolved. CDR1 and CDR2 (germline): SEHNR, FQNEAQ (reference sequence). The CDR3 has 14 amino acids. The V end was cut by 1 base, the J end by 5 bases, with 11 bases between. CDR3 protein: CASSLVEAVTEAFF. The DNA of the CDR3 is TGTGCCAGCAGCTTAGTCGAGGCGGTAACTGAAGCTTTCTTT. Full variable domain (missing parts from reference TRBV7-9 and TRBJ1-1): DTGVSQNPRHKITKRGQNVTFRCDPISEHNRLYWYRQTLGQGPEFLTYFQNEAQLEKSRLLSDRFSAERPKGSFSTLEIQRTEQGDSAMYLCASSLVEAVTEAFFGQGTRLTVV.

CDR3 in amino acids: CASSDGRGIGANVLTF. CDR3 coding DNA: TGTGCCAGCAGTGACGGTCGGGGCATAGGGGCCAACGTCCTGACTTTC. The chain uses TRBV6-4 and TRBJ2-6; D may be TRBD1 or TRBD2 (5 bases each). The CDR3 spans 16 residues. Trimming removed 2 bases from V and 4 bases from J, with 12 bases in between. CDR1 is MRHNA, CDR2 SNTAGT, per germline.

J is TRBJ2-1 and V is TRBV6-2 or TRBV6-3; the D is unclear. CDR1 and CDR2 from the germline V gene are MNHEY and SVGEGT. The V end lost 5 bases, the J end lost 16 bases, and 18 bases lay between the germline ends. This CDR3 contains 12 residues. In DNA form, the CDR3 reads TGTGCCAGCAGTGGTAGCCCCCGGTTTTCCTTCTTC. Translation: CASSGSPRFSFF.

The chain is built from TRBV14 and TRBJ1-1; D perhaps matches TRBD1 (5 bases). Germline V gene lookup returns CDR1 SGHDN and CDR2 FVKESK. The CDR3 has 14 amino acids. Trimming cost V 4 bases and J 6 bases, with 15 bases left between them. The CDR3 protein is CASSPRPGYSEAFF. The DNA of the CDR3 is TGTGCCAGCAGCCCCCGGCCAGGGTACTCTGAAGCTTTCTTT.

This clonotype is a singleton in its sample. This rearrangement joins TRBV5-1 to TRBJ2-5; 11 bases agree with TRBD2. Germline lookup yields CDR1 SGHRS and CDR2 YFSETQ. The junction had 6 bases not matched to a gene; V was cut back by 4 bases and J by 1 base. The CDR3 contains 16 residues. CDR3 DNA sequence: TGCGCCAGCAGCACCGGACTAGCGGGTCGCCAAGAGACCCAGTACTTC. It codes for CASSTGLAGRQETQYF.